This record covers a single TCR beta chain. Its matching antigen is unknown. All unsorted peripheral T cells were captured because whole blood was used without fractionation. Approximately 500 ng RNA was reverse transcribed with alpha and beta constant-region primers. Alpha and beta chain libraries were made separately by chain-specific third strand synthesis with multiplexing indices. Each molecule carried a 12-nucleotide identifier made of two joined random hexamers added before amplification. MiXCR, run by TCRdb on the 5' RACE reads, gives a single entry per CDR3 protein. The repertoire holds around 16,000 distinct CDR3 sequences, with 9.4% as singletons. The CDR3 is 17 residues long. Trimming at V came to 3 bases and at J to 0 bases, leaving 8 bases not matched to a gene. In germline, CDR1 is SGHTA, CDR2 FQGNSA. The data are from a study of HIV-infected patients and healthy controls. General study results and limits: No HLA typing of donors was done in this study. Significant mean usage differences between HIV-infected patients and controls involved eight alpha and eight beta V genes.

The sequence derives from an adult in good health. The chain uses TRBV7-2 and TRBJ2-1, with 7 bases lining up with TRBD2. Sequencing was performed on blood. The CDR3 bases are TGTGCCAGCAGCTTGCCACTTAGGGAGGGCTCCTACAATGAGCAGTTCTTC. Residues: CASSLPLREGSYNEQFF.